Sequencing of this T cell receptor beta chain was carried out in a study of blood T cell repertoires in COVID-19. In the study's own analysis: Reference gene primer amplification in the assay estimated nucleated cell counts. Clones were read by immunoSEQ multiplex PCR, and TCRdb kept only the in-frame ones, dropping some. V, J and clone size are taken as reported in that table, and D and trimming were inferred from the DNA itself. Among around 300,000 clones, 85% to 90% were seen once, and the ten largest hold around 2%. From germline, CDR1 is SGHRS and CDR2 YFSETQ. Trimming left V 1 base short and J 7 bases short, with 14 bases between. CDR3 length equals 15 residues.

V and J are TRBV5-1 and TRBJ2-2; weak D call: TRBD1 (6 bases). The sample comprised PBMCs or T cells enriched from blood (not recorded which). The TCR sequence derives from a young woman who had recovered from COVID-19. In DNA form, the CDR3 reads TGCGCCAGCAGCTTGACCCCAGGGGTGGGCGGGGAGCTGTTTTTT. It translates to CASSLTPGVGGELFF.